The rows below give T cell receptor beta chains drawn from one sample of a study of blood T cells in healthy people across ages. One entry per CDR3 protein results from TCRdb running MiXCR on the 5' RACE reads. Here the sample spans almost 1 million distinct CDR3 sequences, roughly 50% being singletons. Sequencing was performed on blood. These receptors all stem from a woman aged 60-75 years in good health. CDR3s include the opening cysteine and the closing phenylalanine or tryptophan. The D gene is left open where the match is weak. Only some rows state a clone size, as once, few, many or a class for expanded clones.

V,length,size,J,D,CDR3,DNA
TRBV5-6,14,.,TRBJ2-7,.,CASSLGPGKYEQYF,TGTGCCAGCAGCTTGGGGCCCGGGAAATACGAGCAGTACTTC
TRBV5-1,17,.,TRBJ2-5,TRBD1,CASSLAPGQGVSETQYF,TGCGCCAGCAGCTTGGCCCCGGGACAGGGGGTGTCAGAGACCCAGTACTTC
TRBV20-1,13,.,TRBJ2-7,TRBD2,CSARWTSPREQYF,TGCAGTGCTAGATGGACTAGCCCCCGCGAGCAGTACTTC
TRBV11-2,17,.,TRBJ2-2,TRBD2,CASSSLGLAGVAGELFF,TGTGCCAGCAGCTCGCTGGGACTAGCGGGAGTTGCCGGGGAGCTGTTTTTT
TRBV3-1,14,.,TRBJ1-5,TRBD1,CASRQGAGGQPQHF,TGTGCCAGCAGACAGGGGGCTGGGGGACAGCCCCAGCATTTT
TRBV20-1,11,.,TRBJ2-7,.,CSTTGYYEQYF,TGCAGTACCACGGGGTATTACGAGCAGTACTTC
TRBV29-1,12,.,TRBJ1-2,TRBD1,CSVEQGASGYTF,TGCAGCGTTGAGCAGGGGGCGTCTGGCTACACCTTC
TRBV6-4,14,.,TRBJ2-7,.,CACRPDSVLSEQYF,TGTGCCTGCAGACCCGACTCCGTTCTCTCCGAGCAGTACTTC
TRBV20-1,12,few,TRBJ2-7,.,CSAGTVSYEQYF,TGCAGTGCTGGTACGGTCTCCTACGAGCAGTACTTC
TRBV10-3,14,few,TRBJ2-5,TRBD1,CAISPTGGPETQYF,TGTGCCATCAGTCCAACAGGGGGCCCAGAGACCCAGTACTTC
TRBV7-2,14,.,TRBJ2-1,.,CASSLGRTLNEQFF,TGTGCCAGCAGCTTAGGCCGGACCCTTAATGAGCAGTTCTTC
TRBV6-2/TRBV6-3,15,.,TRBJ2-7,TRBD2,CASSSSSGVRYEQYF,TGTGCCAGCAGTTCCTCTAGCGGGGTGAGGTACGAGCAGTACTTC
TRBV5-1,13,.,TRBJ2-3,TRBD2,CASKELAKDTQYF,TGCGCCAGCAAGGAACTAGCGAAAGATACGCAGTATTTT
TRBV10-3,10,few,TRBJ2-1,.,CAIGYNEQFF,TGTGCCATCGGATACAATGAGCAGTTCTTC
TRBV24-1,14,.,TRBJ2-5,TRBD1,CATSDGRQGETQYF,TGTGCCACCAGTGATGGACGACAGGGCGAGACCCAGTACTTC
TRBV6-2/TRBV6-3,14,few,TRBJ1-5,.,CASLATGGGQPQHF,TGTGCCAGCCTCGCCACCGGAGGTGGTCAGCCCCAGCATTTT
TRBV7-9,12,.,TRBJ1-4,.,CASSLFEQGLFF,TGTGCCAGCAGCTTATTTGAACAGGGCCTGTTTTTT
TRBV7-8,15,.,TRBJ1-5,.,CASSLDGVREQPQHF,TGTGCCAGCAGCTTAGATGGGGTCCGGGAGCAGCCCCAGCATTTT
TRBV11-2,13,.,TRBJ2-1,.,CASRSLVVYEQFF,TGTGCCAGCCGATCCTTAGTAGTTTATGAGCAGTTCTTC
TRBV20-1,14,.,TRBJ1-2,.,CSARGQVGGYGYTF,TGCAGTGCTAGAGGGCAGGTCGGTGGCTATGGCTACACCTTC
TRBV4-1,15,.,TRBJ1-2,.,CASSQVTGKLYGYTF,TGCGCCAGCAGCCAAGTCACAGGGAAGCTTTATGGCTACACCTTC
TRBV5-5,14,.,TRBJ2-3,.,CASSLTSRTDTQYF,TGTGCCAGCAGCTTGACTAGCAGAACAGATACGCAGTATTTT
TRBV4-2,16,.,TRBJ1-6,.,CASSQASRVSNSPLHF,TGTGCCAGCAGCCAAGCCAGCAGGGTGTCTAATTCACCCCTCCACTTT
TRBV28,12,.,TRBJ2-3,.,CASSLFAGTQYF,TGTGCCAGCAGTTTGTTCGCGGGTACGCAGTATTTT
TRBV7-2,15,.,TRBJ2-7,TRBD1,CASSRRDRRFYEQYF,TGTGCCAGCAGCCGCCGGGACAGGCGCTTCTACGAGCAGTACTTC
TRBV6-6,15,once,TRBJ2-1,TRBD2,CASSYKRGFYNEQFF,TGTGCCAGCAGTTACAAGCGGGGGTTCTACAATGAGCAGTTCTTC
TRBV7-9,14,many,TRBJ2-7,.,CASSRQGTALEQYF,TGTGCCAGCAGCCGCCAGGGGACGGCCCTTGAGCAGTACTTC
TRBV20-1,18,.,TRBJ2-1,.,CSARDRPASAGRYNEQFF,TGCAGTGCTAGAGATCGCCCGGCTAGCGCAGGAAGGTACAATGAGCAGTTCTTC
TRBV11-2,16,few,TRBJ2-7,TRBD2,CASSARLAGATYEQYF,TGTGCCAGCAGCGCACGACTAGCGGGAGCTACCTACGAGCAGTACTTC
TRBV29-1,11,.,TRBJ2-3,.,CSHPEADTQYF,TGCAGCCACCCGGAGGCAGATACGCAGTATTTT
TRBV5-1,16,.,TRBJ2-2,.,CATRDSKAGNTGELFF,TGCGCCACCCGGGATTCAAAGGCCGGAAACACCGGGGAGCTGTTTTTT
TRBV29-1,15,few,TRBJ2-1,TRBD2,CSAVGVAGRYNEQFF,TGCAGCGCTGTTGGAGTAGCGGGCCGCTACAATGAGCAGTTCTTC
TRBV5-1,17,.,TRBJ2-1,TRBD2,CASPSLSSGRSYNEQFF,TGCGCCAGCCCGTCGTTATCAAGCGGGAGGTCCTACAATGAGCAGTTCTTC
TRBV4-3,16,.,TRBJ2-3,.,CASSQDGGRAADTQYF,TGCGCCAGCAGCCAAGATGGGGGCAGGGCGGCAGATACGCAGTATTTT
TRBV6-5,16,.,TRBJ2-3,TRBD2,CASSSLAGGGVNTQYF,TGTGCCAGCAGTTCCTTAGCGGGAGGGGGCGTGAATACGCAGTATTTT
TRBV21-1,16,.,TRBJ2-1,.,CASSKVSGLAGVGPFF,TGTGCCAGCAGCAAAGTATCAGGACTAGCGGGAGTCGGGCCGTTCTTC
TRBV20-1,12,.,TRBJ1-1,.,CSARKGGGPAFF,TGCAGTGCTAGAAAGGGGGGCGGGCCAGCTTTCTTT
TRBV11-1,14,.,TRBJ1-2,.,CASSPTPDPYGYTF,TGTGCCAGCAGCCCTACGCCGGATCCCTATGGCTACACCTTC
TRBV2,13,.,TRBJ2-7,.,CASSGRGATAQYF,TGTGCCAGCAGTGGGAGAGGGGCTACCGCGCAGTACTTC
TRBV4-3,15,.,TRBJ1-6,.,CASSQDPGDGSPLHF,TGCGCCAGCAGCCAAGATCCAGGGGACGGGTCACCCCTCCACTTT
TRBV20-1,17,.,TRBJ2-1,TRBD2,CSARDYLAGGGYNEQFF,TGCAGTGCTAGAGATTATCTCGCGGGAGGCGGGTACAATGAGCAGTTCTTC
TRBV9,12,few,TRBJ1-2,.,CASSVEDYGYTF,TGTGCCAGCAGCGTAGAGGACTATGGCTACACCTTC
TRBV6-2/TRBV6-3,15,.,TRBJ2-3,.,CASIHRWQSTDTQYF,TGTGCCAGCATCCACCGTTGGCAGAGCACAGATACGCAGTATTTT
TRBV9,14,.,TRBJ2-7,.,CASSARRGSYEQYF,TGTGCCAGCAGCGCGAGACGAGGCTCCTACGAGCAGTACTTC
TRBV13,14,.,TRBJ1-2,.,CASSLPQLQNGYTF,TGTGCCAGCAGCCTGCCCCAGCTCCAGAATGGCTACACCTTC
TRBV27,17,.,TRBJ2-1,TRBD2,CASSGTSGASSYNEQFF,TGTGCCAGCAGTGGGACTAGCGGGGCGAGCTCCTACAATGAGCAGTTCTTC
TRBV28,14,.,TRBJ2-2,.,CASSSGGRTGELFF,TGTGCCAGCAGTTCTGGGGGGCGCACCGGGGAGCTGTTTTTT